This T cell receptor (beta chain) came from a study of cytomegalovirus exposure and HLA in healthy donors. Turning to the study itself: Most genotyped donors, about 81% of fewer than 400, had Caucasian-associated genetic ancestry. The study, taken as a whole, reports: Sequencing artifact likely explains a cluster of highly shared sequence variants.

Comments on this clone: Its target is unknown.

CDR1 and CDR2 from the germline V gene are LNHDA and SQIVND (reference sequence). The CDR3 spans 15 residues. V lost 6 bases and J lost 0, with 9 bases in between. PCR primers comprised 60 Vbeta and 13 Jbeta primers. Repertoires were generated with immunoSEQ multiplex PCR, while TCRdb's copy carries only in-frame clones and drops some. The sample yields 150,000 to 200,000 clones, 81% seen once. The sequencing sample was made of PBMCs. This sequence joins TRBV19 and TRBJ2-6; no clear D gene. The sequence came from a man between 18 and 35 years old in good health and CMV-seronegative. CDR3: CASSRLFSGANVLTF. In nucleotides, the CDR3 is TGTGCCAGTAGCCGACTCTTCTCTGGGGCCAACGTCCTGACTTTC.